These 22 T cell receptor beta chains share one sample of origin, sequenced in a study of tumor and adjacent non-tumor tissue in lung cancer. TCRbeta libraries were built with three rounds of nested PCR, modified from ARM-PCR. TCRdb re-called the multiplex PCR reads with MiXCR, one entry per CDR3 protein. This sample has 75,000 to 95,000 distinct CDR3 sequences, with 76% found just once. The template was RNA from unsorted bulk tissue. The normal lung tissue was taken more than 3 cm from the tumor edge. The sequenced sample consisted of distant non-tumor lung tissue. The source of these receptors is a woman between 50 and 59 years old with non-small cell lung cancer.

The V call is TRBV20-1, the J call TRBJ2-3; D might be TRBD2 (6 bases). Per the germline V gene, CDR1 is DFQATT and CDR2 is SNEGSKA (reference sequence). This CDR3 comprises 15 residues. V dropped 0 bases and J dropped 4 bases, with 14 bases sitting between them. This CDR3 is CSARDTTGVPDTQYF. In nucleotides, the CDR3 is TGCAGTGCTAGAGATACGACGGGAGTGCCAGATACGCAGTATTTT.

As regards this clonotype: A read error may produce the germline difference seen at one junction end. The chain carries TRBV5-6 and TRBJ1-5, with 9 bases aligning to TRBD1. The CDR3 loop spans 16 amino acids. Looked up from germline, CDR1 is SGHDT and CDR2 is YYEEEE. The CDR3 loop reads CACSLDRGGSNQPQHF. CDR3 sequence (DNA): TGTGCCTGCAGTTTGGACAGGGGAGGGAGCAATCAGCCCCAGCATTTT.

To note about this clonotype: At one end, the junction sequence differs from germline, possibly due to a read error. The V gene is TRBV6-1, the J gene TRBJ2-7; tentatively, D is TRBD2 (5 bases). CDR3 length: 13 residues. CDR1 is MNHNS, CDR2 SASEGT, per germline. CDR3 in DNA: TGTGCCAGCACTGGTCTGGAGACATGGGAGCACTACTTC. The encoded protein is CASTGLETWEHYF.

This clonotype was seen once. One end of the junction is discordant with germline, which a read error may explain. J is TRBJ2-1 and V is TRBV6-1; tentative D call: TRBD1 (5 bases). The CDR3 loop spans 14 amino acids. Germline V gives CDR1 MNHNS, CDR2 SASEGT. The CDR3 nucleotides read TGTGCCAGCAGTGAAGTTTGGGGCTACAATGAGCACTTCTTC. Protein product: CASSEVWGYNEHFF.

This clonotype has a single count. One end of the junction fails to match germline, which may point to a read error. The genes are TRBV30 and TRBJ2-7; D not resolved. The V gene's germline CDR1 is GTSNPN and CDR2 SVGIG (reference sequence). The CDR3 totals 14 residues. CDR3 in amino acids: CVWKKASTSYEQYF. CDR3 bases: TGTGTCTGGAAAAAGGCGAGCACCTCCTACGAGCAGTACTTC.

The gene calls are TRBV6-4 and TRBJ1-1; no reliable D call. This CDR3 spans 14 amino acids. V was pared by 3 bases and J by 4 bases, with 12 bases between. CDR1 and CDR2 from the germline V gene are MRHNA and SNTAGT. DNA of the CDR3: TGTGCCAGCAGTGATGTTCCGGAGGGCACTGAAGCTTTCTTT. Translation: CASSDVPEGTEAFF.

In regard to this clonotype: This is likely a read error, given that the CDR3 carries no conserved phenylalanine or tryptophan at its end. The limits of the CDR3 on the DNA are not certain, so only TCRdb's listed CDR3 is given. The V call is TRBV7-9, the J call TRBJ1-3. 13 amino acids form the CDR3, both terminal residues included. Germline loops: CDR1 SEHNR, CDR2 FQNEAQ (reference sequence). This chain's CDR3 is CASSLESGNTICS.

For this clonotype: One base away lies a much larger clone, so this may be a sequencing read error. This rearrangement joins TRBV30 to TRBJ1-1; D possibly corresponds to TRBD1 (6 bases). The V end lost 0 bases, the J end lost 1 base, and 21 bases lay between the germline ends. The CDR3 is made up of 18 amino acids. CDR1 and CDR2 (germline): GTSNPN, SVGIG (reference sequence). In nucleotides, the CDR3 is TGTGCCTGGAGTGTTGGGGGCGTATGGGTGATCAAGAACACTGAAGCTTTCTTT. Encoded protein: CAWSVGGVWVIKNTEAFF.

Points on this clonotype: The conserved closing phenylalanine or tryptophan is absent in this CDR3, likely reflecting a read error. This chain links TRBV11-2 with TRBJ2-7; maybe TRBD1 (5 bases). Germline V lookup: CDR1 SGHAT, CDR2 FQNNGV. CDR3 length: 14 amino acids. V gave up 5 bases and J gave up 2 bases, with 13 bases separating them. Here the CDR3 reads CASSVADTAYEQYL. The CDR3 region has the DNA TGTGCCAGCAGCGTGGCGGACACTGCCTACGAGCAGTACCTC.

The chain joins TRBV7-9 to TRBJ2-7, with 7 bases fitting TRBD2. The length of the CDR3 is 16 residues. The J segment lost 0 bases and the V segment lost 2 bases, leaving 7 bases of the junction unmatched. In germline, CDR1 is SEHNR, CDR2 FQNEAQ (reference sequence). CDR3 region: CASSLSGDYPSYEQYF. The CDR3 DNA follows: TGTGCCAGCAGCTTAAGTGGGGACTACCCCTCCTACGAGCAGTACTTC.

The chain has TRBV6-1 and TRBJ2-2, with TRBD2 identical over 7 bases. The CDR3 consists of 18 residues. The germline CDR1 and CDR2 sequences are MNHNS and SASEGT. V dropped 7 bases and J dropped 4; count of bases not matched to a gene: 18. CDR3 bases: TGTGCCAGCAATGGGGGAACAGGCGGGAGTCGTATCACCGGGGAGCTGTTTTTT. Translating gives CASNGGTGGSRITGELFF.

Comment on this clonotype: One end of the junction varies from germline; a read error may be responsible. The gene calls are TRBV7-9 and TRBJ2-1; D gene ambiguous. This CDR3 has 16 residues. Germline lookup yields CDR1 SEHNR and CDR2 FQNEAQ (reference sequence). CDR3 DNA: TGTGCCAGCAGCTTAGCACCCCACCACCCCTACAATGAGCAGTTCTTT. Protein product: CASSLAPHHPYNEQFF.

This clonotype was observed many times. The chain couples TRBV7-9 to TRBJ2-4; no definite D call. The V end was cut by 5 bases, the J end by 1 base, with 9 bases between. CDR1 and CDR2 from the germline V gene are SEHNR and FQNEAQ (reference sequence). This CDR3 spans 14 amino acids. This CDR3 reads CASSLTGAKNIQYF. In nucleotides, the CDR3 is TGTGCCAGCAGCCTGACCGGGGCCAAAAACATTCAGTACTTC. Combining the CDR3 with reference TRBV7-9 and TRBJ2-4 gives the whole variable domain DTGVSQNPRHKITKRGQNVTFRCDPISEHNRLYWYRQTLGQGPEFLTYFQNEAQLEKSRLLSDRFSAERPKGSFSTLEIQRTEQGDSAMYLCASSLTGAKNIQYFGAGTRLSVL.

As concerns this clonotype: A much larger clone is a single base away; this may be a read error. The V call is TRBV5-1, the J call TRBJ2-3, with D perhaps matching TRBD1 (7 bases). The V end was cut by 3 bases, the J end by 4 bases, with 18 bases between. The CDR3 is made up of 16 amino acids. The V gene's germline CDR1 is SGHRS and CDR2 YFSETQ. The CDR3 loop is CASSYRQGGTADTQYF. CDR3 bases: TGCGCCAGCAGCTACAGACAGGGAGGCACCGCAGATACGCAGTATTTT.

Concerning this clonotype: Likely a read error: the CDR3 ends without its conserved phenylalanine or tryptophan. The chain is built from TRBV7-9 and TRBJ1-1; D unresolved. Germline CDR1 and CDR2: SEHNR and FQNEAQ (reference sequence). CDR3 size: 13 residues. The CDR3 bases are TGTGCCAGCAGCTTAGAGGGAACCACTGCAGCTTTCTTA. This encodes CASSLEGTTAAFL.

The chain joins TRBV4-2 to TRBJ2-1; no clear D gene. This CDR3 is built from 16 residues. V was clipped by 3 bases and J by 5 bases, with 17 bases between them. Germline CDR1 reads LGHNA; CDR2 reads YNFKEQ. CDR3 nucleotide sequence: TGTGCCAGCAGCCAGCGTTTAGTGGATTACAACAATGAGCAGTTCTTC. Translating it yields CASSQRLVDYNNEQFF.

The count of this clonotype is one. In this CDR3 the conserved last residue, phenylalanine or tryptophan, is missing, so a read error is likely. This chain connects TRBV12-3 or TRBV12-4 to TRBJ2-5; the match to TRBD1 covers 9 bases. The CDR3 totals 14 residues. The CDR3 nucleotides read TGTCCCAGCAGTCCCGGGACAGGGATAGAGACCCAGTACTCC. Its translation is CPSSPGTGIETQYS.

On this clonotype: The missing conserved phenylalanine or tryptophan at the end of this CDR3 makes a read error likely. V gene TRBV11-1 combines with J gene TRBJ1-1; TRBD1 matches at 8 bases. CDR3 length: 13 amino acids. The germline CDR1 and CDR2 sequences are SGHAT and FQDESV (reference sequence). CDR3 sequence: CTSSSQGDTEAFL. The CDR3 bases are TGTACCAGCAGCTCACAGGGGGACACTGAAGCTTTCCTT.

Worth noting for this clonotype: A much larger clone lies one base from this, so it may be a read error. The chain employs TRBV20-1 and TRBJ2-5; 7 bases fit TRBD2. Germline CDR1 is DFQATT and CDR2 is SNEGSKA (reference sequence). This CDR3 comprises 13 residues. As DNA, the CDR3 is TGCTGTGCTAGAGGACTAGACCAAGAGACCCAGTACTTC. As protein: CCARGLDQETQYF.

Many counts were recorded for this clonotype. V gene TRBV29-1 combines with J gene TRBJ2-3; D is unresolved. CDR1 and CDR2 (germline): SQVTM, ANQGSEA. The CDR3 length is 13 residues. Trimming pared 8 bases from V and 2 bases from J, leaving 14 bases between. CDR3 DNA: TGCAGCATGCGGACGGGCACCACAGATACGCAGTATTTT. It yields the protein CSMRTGTTDTQYF.

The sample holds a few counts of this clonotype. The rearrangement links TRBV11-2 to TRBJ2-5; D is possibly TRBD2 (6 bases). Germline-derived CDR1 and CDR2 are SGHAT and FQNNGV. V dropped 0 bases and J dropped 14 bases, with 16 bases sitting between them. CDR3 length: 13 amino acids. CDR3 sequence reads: CASSLEGPGTHYF. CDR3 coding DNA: TGTGCCAGCAGCTTAGAGGGCCCGGGGACTCACTACTTC.

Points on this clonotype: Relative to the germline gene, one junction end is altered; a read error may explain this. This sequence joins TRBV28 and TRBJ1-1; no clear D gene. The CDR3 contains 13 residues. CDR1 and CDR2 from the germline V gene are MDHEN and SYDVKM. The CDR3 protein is CASSFPDRTETFF. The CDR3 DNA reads TGTGCTAGCAGTTTCCCAGATAGGACTGAAACTTTCTTT.